The rows below give T cell receptor beta chains drawn from one sample of a study of lymphopenia after photon versus proton radiotherapy. Generated by immunoSEQ multiplex PCR, the TCRdb table keeps only in-frame clones and is missing some. The data hold about 53,000 clones, with around 80% observed a single time. Source: peripheral blood, taken from a patient treated with photon-based radiotherapy. These receptors all stem from a man aged 45-65 years with gastric cancer. Each CDR3 is given with its conserved first and last residue. For some rows the clone size is stated as once, few or many, or as a class when expanded; others skip it.

CDR3,size,length,V,J
CASSFVDSGNTIYF,NA,14,TRBV5-6,TRBJ1-3
CASSPRPGSPSLQYF,NA,15,TRBV28,TRBJ2-7
CASSLATGDLSEAFF,NA,15,TRBV5-1,TRBJ1-1
CASSLATGAGELFF,NA,14,TRBV7-9,TRBJ2-2
CASSSRGERRAFF,NA,13,TRBV25-1,TRBJ1-1
CASSSGGEGYGYTF,NA,14,TRBV2,TRBJ1-2
CASSSGQGRTGELFF,NA,15,TRBV5-1,TRBJ2-2
CAISESMGIREAFF,NA,14,TRBV10-3,TRBJ1-1
CASSPDRAQGNQPQHF,NA,16,TRBV18,TRBJ1-5
CASSLVAGGSSNQPQHF,NA,17,TRBV27,TRBJ1-5
CASSSGTSGSEEQFF,NA,15,TRBV11-3,TRBJ2-1
CASSYRVHEQFF,few,12,TRBV19,TRBJ2-1
CASSSLSHTQYF,few,12,TRBV11-2,TRBJ2-3
CASSQVWQVYEKLFF,NA,15,TRBV4-2,TRBJ1-4
CASSSLQGGEEKLFF,NA,15,TRBV28,TRBJ1-4
CASSQGFGRAYNEQFF,NA,16,TRBV4-1,TRBJ2-1
CASSLNPGGETQYF,NA,14,TRBV7-6,TRBJ2-5
CASSAKQGDYNEQFF,NA,15,TRBV2,TRBJ2-1
CAWNPGGSGGSLSEQFF,NA,17,TRBV30,TRBJ2-1
CASSFSGSSYEQYF,NA,14,TRBV5-1,TRBJ2-7
CASSPGLSYEQYF,NA,13,TRBV6-6,TRBJ2-7
CASSFGQGNYGYTF,NA,14,TRBV5-1,TRBJ1-2
CASSPGQGTTEAFF,NA,14,TRBV18,TRBJ1-1
CSALVVGEQFF,NA,11,TRBV20-1,TRBJ2-1
CARPGLAGVEETQYF,NA,15,TRBV14,TRBJ2-5
CASRGSGLYSNQPQHF,NA,16,TRBV19,TRBJ1-5
CAWALAGEDTQYF,NA,13,TRBV30,TRBJ2-3